This T cell receptor (beta chain) was documented in a study of control samples from healthy donors and cancer patients. The germline gives CDR1 SNHLY, CDR2 FYNNEI. V was pared by 4 bases and J by 0 bases, with 5 bases of the junction left unmatched. The CDR3 totals 17 residues. Libraries were prepared by immunoSEQ multiplex PCR; TCRdb keeps only in-frame clonotypes and omits some of them. Of about 41,000 clones listed, roughly 94% are singletons. The clonotype originates from a man aged 60 to 75 in good health. Input material: blood. The gene calls are TRBV2 and TRBJ1-4, with 10 positions matching TRBD1. CDR3 coding DNA: TGTGCCAGCAGTGCCGGGACAGGGGCTTCAACTAATGAAAAACTGTTTTTT. The encoded protein is CASSAGTGASTNEKLFF.